The 20 T cell receptor beta chains below all came from one sample that was sequenced in a study of PD-L1 blockade in urothelial cancer. The time point denotes: pretreatment peripheral blood. Libraries were prepared by immunoSEQ multiplex PCR; TCRdb keeps only in-frame clonotypes and omits some of them. This sample has fewer than 60,000 clones, with about 80% found just once. Sequenced here: PBMCs, sampled around atezolizumab (anti-PD-L1) treatment. The source is a man aged 45-65 years with urothelial cancer.

DNA of the CDR3: TGTGCCTGGAGTTGGAGCGACCGGGGAGATACGCAGTATTTT. It encodes CAWSWSDRGDTQYF. The J gene is TRBJ2-3, the V gene TRBV30; the D gene is possibly TRBD2 (5 bases). Germline CDR1 GTSNPN, CDR2 SVGIG (reference sequence). The CDR3 covers 14 residues. V was pared by 2 bases and J by 5 bases, with 14 bases between.

This sequence joins TRBV7-9 and TRBJ2-3, with D maybe TRBD2 (6 bases). Germline lookup yields CDR1 SEHNR and CDR2 FQNEAQ (reference sequence). Trimming shortened V by 4 bases and J by 2 bases, and 22 bases separated the two germline ends. This CDR3 spans 18 amino acids. CDR3 protein: CASSSRREPSGLTDTQYF. Here the CDR3 DNA reads TGTGCCAGCAGCTCCAGGAGGGAGCCCAGCGGACTCACAGATACGCAGTATTTT. Drawing the rest from reference TRBV7-9 and TRBJ2-3, the complete variable domain is DTGVSQNPRHKITKRGQNVTFRCDPISEHNRLYWYRQTLGQGPEFLTYFQNEAQLEKSRLLSDRFSAERPKGSFSTLEIQRTEQGDSAMYLCASSSRREPSGLTDTQYFGPGTRLTVL.

The chain recombines TRBV18 with TRBJ2-7; 13 nucleotides agree with TRBD2. In germline, CDR1 is KGHSH, CDR2 LQKENI. CDR3 length: 16 residues. Trimming at V came to 3 bases and at J to 2 bases, leaving 4 bases not matched to a gene. CDR3 nucleotides: TGTGCCAGCTCACCGGGACTAGCGGGACTACCCTACGAGCAGTACTTC. Residues: CASSPGLAGLPYEQYF. The variable domain in full, with the rest retrieved from reference TRBV18 and TRBJ2-7, is NAGVMQNPRHLVRRRGQEARLRCSPMKGHSHVYWYRQLPEEGLKFMVYLQKENIIDESGMPKERFSAEFPKEGPSILRIQQVVRGDSAAYFCASSPGLAGLPYEQYFGPGTRLTVT.

J is TRBJ2-5 and V is TRBV7-2; 7 nucleotides match TRBD2. V shed 5 bases, J shed 8 bases, and the junction held 5 bases outside the gene matches. Germline loops: CDR1 SGHTA, CDR2 FQGNSA. This CDR3 has 12 amino acids. The CDR3 region has the DNA TGTGCCAGCAGCCCTCGGACTAGTACCCAGTACTTC. Its translation: CASSPRTSTQYF.

V is TRBV25-1 and J is TRBJ2-7; the match to TRBD1 covers 7 bases. Losses at the gene ends were 9 bases for V and 0 bases for J; bases not matched to a gene: 8. Germline assignment: CDR1 MGHDK and CDR2 SYGVNS. The CDR3 runs to 14 residues. CDR3 bases: TGTGCCAGTCGCGGACAGGACCTCTCCTACGAGCAGTACTTC. This gives the protein CASRGQDLSYEQYF.

DNA for the CDR3: TGTGCCAGCAGACCTACAGGGGGCCGCGACACTGAAGCTTTCTTT. Its translation: CASRPTGGRDTEAFF. This chain links TRBV7-2 with TRBJ1-1; 9 nucleotides agree with TRBD1. The CDR3 is 15 amino acids. Germline-derived CDR1 and CDR2 are SGHTA and FQGNSA. V was pared by 6 bases and J by 3 bases, with 8 bases of the junction left unmatched.

The V call is TRBV21-1, the J call TRBJ1-2; no DNA check was done on the table's D call, TRBD1. TRBV21-1 represents a pseudogene. This CDR3 contains 14 residues. This CDR3 is CASSKALRVYGYTF. CDR3 nucleotide sequence: TGTGCCAGCAGCAAAGCCCTCAGGGTCTATGGCTACACCTTC.

V is TRBV7-9 and J is TRBJ1-2; 9 positions agree with TRBD1. This CDR3 has 14 amino acids. The J segment lost 6 bases and the V segment lost 8 bases, leaving 10 bases of the junction unmatched. CDR1 SEHNR and CDR2 FQNEAQ come from the germline V gene (reference sequence). The CDR3 coding sequence is TGTGCCAGCGCTCCGGGACAGGGTATGAATGGCTACACCTTC. Amino acid sequence: CASAPGQGMNGYTF.

The chain is built from TRBV7-9 and TRBJ2-7; D remains unclear. Per germline, CDR1 SEHNR and CDR2 FQNEAQ (reference sequence). V lost 2 bases, J lost 4 bases, and 9 bases lay in between. CDR3 length equals 13 residues. The CDR3 DNA follows: TGTGCCAGCAGCTTATCAGACTCATACGAGCAGTACTTC. It specifies CASSLSDSYEQYF.

The chain joins TRBV9 to TRBJ2-7, with 10 bases fitting TRBD2. The CDR3 sequence is 18 residues long. V gave up 0 bases and J gave up 2 bases; unmatched junction bases: 11. Germline lookup yields CDR1 SGDLS and CDR2 YYNGEE. The chain's CDR3 is CASSVGASGRDRAYEQYF. The CDR3 nucleotides are TGTGCCAGCAGCGTAGGGGCTAGCGGGAGAGATAGGGCCTACGAGCAGTACTTC.

This clone was picked up one time. The CDR3 DNA reads TGTGCCAGCAGCCAACCGGGACAGGGTCGATACGAGCAGTACTTC. Protein product: CASSQPGQGRYEQYF. The V gene is TRBV14, the J gene TRBJ2-7; TRBD1 matches at 9 bases. CDR1 is SGHDN, CDR2 FVKESK, per germline. V was pared by 2 bases and J by 4 bases, with 6 bases of the junction left unmatched. The CDR3 is 15 residues long.

This chain links TRBV6-4 with TRBJ2-7; 11 bases line up with TRBD2. Germline trimming cut 0 bases from V and 2 bases from J; bases unmatched to any gene: 6. Germline CDR1 MRHNA, CDR2 SNTAGT. CDR3 length: 17 amino acids. The DNA of the CDR3 is TGTGCCAGCAGTGACTCAGGACTAGCGGGTAATACCTACGAGCAGTACTTC. Translation gives CASSDSGLAGNTYEQYF.

The chain recombines TRBV6-6 with TRBJ2-2; TRBD2 might be the D (6 bases). V gave up 6 bases and J gave up 0 bases, with 11 bases separating them. Germline V lookup: CDR1 MNHNY, CDR2 SVGAGI (reference sequence). The CDR3 is 15 residues long. The CDR3 loop is CASRVDYPNTGELFF. CDR3 sequence (DNA): TGTGCCAGCAGAGTGGACTACCCGAACACCGGGGAGCTGTTTTTT.

DNA for the CDR3: TGTGCTAGTGGACCCGGGACAGTTATGGAGACCCAGTACTTC. Its translation is CASGPGTVMETQYF. The rearrangement joins TRBV12-5 to TRBJ2-5; 7 bases are a match to TRBD1. The CDR3 covers 14 residues. Trimming cost V 6 bases and J 5 bases; bases outside gene matches: 9. Germline V gives CDR1 LGHNT, CDR2 FRNRAP.

The chain uses TRBV6-1 and TRBJ1-2, with TRBD1 identical over 10 bases. The CDR3 is 15 amino acids. CDR1 is MNHNS and CDR2 is SASEGT in the germline V gene. V was pared by 6 bases and J by 5 bases, with 9 bases of the junction left unmatched. CDR3 residues: CASRETDRGRYGYTF. The CDR3 nucleotides are TGTGCCAGCAGGGAAACTGACAGGGGGCGATATGGCTACACCTTC.

V and J are TRBV6-6 and TRBJ1-3; unclear D gene. The germline V and J ends were trimmed by 7 bases and 4 bases, with 17 bases remaining between them. The CDR3 consists of 15 residues. Germline CDR1 and CDR2: MNHNY and SVGAGI (reference sequence). CDR3 nucleotides: TGTGCCAGCACCCCCCGCGGAAACATAGGAAACACCATATATTTT. As protein: CASTPRGNIGNTIYF.

This clone was seen a few times. The rearrangement uses TRBV27 and TRBJ1-2; D may be TRBD1 (6 bases). Germline loops: CDR1 MNHEY, CDR2 SMNVEV (reference sequence). The V gene lost 5 bases and the J gene lost 2 bases, with 9 bases spanning the gap. CDR3 size: 13 residues. In DNA form, the CDR3 reads TGTGCCAGCAGTCCCCAGGGGAACTATGGCTACACCTTC. This gives the protein CASSPQGNYGYTF.

A remark on this clone: The junction does not match germline at one end; this may be a read error. The chain carries TRBV10-3 and TRBJ2-3, with D possibly matching TRBD2 (5 bases). In germline, CDR1 is ENHRY, CDR2 SYGVKD. CDR3 length: 15 residues. The CDR3 DNA reads TGTGCCATCAGCTCCGGGTCGGGGAGCAAAGATACGCAGTATTTT. Its translation: CAISSGSGSKDTQYF.

This clone was seen only a few times. The chain couples TRBV15 to TRBJ2-5; 8 nucleotides agree with TRBD2. Unmatched junction bases numbered 7, after V lost 3 bases and J lost 4 bases. The CDR3 is made up of 15 amino acids. Germline V gene lookup returns CDR1 LNHNV and CDR2 YYDKDF (reference sequence). The CDR3 protein is CATSSEAGEVETQYF. CDR3 nucleotides: TGTGCCACCAGCAGTGAAGCGGGGGAAGTAGAGACCCAGTACTTC.

The chain recombines TRBV5-4 with TRBJ1-3; D is unresolved. The CDR3 spans 15 residues. Germline V lookup: CDR1 SGHNT, CDR2 YYREEE (reference sequence). The V gene lost 0 bases and the J gene lost 3 bases, with 10 bases spanning the gap. DNA for the CDR3: TGTGCCAGCAGCTTGGATAGAGGGTTTGGAAACACCATATATTTT. The encoded protein is CASSLDRGFGNTIYF.